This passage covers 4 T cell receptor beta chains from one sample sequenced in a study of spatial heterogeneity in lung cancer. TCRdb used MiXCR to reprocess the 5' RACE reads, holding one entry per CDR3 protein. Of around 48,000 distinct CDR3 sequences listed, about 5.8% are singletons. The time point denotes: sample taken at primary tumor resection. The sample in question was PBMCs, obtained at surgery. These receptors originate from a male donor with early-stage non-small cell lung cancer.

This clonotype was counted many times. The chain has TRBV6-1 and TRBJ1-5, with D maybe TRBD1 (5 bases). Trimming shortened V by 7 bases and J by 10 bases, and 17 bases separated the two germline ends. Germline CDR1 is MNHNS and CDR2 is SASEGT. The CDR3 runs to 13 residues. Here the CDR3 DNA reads TGTGCCAGCAATTCCGGGGGTAGGGAACCCCAGCATTTT. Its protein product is CASNSGGREPQHF.

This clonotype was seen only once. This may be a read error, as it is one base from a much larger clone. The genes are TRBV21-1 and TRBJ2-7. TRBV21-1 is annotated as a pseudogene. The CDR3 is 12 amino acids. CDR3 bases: TGTGCCATCAGCAAAGGACGGGACGAGCAGTACTTC. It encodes CAISKGRDEQYF.

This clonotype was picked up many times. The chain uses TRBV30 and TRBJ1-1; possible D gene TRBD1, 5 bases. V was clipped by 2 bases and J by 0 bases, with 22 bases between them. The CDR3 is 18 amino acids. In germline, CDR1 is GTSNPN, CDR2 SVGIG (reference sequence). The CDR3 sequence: CAWSPSPVGRAVNTEAFF. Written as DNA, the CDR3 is TGTGCCTGGAGTCCCTCCCCCGTTGGCAGGGCCGTGAACACTGAAGCTTTCTTT.

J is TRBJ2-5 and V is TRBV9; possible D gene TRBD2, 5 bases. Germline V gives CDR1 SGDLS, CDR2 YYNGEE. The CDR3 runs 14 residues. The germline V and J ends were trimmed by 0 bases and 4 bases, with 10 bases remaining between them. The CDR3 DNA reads TGTGCCAGCAGCGTAGGCACTAGGGTAGAGACCCAGTACTTC. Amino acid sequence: CASSVGTRVETQYF.